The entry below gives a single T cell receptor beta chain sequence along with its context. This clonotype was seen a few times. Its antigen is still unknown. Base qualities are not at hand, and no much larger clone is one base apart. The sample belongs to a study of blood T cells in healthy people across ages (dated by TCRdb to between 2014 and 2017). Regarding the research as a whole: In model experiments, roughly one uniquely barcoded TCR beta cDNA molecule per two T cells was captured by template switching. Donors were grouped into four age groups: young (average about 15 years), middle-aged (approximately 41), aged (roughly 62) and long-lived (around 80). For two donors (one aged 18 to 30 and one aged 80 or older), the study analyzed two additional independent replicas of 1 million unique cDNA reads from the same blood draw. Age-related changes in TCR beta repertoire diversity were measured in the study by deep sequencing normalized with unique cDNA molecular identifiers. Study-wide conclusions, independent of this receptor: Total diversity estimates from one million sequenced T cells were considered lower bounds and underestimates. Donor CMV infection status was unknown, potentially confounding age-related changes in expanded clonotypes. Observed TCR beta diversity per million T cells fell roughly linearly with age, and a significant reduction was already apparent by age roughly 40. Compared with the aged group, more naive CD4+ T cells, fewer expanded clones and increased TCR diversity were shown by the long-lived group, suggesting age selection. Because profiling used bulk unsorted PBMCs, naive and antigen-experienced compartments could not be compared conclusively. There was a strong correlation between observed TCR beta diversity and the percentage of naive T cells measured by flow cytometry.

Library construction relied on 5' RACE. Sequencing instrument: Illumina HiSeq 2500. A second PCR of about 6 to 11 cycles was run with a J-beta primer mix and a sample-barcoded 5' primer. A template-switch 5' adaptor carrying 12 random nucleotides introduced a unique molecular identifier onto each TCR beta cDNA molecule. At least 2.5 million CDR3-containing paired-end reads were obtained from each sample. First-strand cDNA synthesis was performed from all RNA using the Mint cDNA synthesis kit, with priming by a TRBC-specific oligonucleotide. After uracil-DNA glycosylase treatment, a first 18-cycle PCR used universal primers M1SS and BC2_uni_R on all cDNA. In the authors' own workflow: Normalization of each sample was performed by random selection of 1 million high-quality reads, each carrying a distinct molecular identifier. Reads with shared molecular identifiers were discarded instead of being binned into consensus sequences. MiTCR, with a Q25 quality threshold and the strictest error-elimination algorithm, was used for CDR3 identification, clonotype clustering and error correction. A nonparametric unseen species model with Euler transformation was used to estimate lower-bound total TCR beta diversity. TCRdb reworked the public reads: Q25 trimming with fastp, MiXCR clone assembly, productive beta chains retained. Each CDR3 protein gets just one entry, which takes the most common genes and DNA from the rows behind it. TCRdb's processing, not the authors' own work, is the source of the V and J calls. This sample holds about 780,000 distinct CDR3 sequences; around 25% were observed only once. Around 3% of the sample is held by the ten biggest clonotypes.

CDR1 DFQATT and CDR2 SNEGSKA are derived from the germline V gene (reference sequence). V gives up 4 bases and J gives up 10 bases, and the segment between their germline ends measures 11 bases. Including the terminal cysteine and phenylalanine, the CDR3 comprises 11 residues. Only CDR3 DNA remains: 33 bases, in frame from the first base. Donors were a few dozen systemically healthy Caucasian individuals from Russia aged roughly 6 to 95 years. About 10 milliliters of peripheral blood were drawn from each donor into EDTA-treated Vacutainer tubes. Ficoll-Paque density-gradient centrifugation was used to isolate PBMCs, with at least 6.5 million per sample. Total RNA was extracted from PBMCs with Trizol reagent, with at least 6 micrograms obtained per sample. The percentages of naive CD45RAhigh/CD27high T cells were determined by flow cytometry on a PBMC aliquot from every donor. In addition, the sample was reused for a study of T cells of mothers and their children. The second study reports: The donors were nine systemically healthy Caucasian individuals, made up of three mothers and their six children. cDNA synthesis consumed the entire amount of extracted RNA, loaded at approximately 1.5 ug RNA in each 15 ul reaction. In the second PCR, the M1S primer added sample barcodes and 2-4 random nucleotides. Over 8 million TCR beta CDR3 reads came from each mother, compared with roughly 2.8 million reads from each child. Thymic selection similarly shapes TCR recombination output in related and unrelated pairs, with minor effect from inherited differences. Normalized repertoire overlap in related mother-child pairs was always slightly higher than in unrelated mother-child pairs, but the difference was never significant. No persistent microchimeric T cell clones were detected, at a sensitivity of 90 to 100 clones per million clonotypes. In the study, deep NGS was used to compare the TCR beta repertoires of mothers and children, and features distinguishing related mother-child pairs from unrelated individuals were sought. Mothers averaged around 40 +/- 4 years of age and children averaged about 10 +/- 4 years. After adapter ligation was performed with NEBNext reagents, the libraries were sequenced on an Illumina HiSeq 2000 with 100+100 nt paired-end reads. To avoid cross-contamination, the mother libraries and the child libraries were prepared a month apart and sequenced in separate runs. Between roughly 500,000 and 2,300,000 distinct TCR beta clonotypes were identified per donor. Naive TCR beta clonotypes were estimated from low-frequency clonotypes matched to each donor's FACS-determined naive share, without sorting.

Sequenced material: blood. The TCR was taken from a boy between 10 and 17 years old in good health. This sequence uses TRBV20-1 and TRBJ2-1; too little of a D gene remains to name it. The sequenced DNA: TGCAGTGCTAATTCCCGCGACGAGCAGTTCTTC. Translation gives CSANSRDEQFF.